The clone carrying this TCR beta chain was picked up one time. Sequencing used immunoSEQ multiplex PCR; TCRdb keeps in-frame clones, though not all of them. The data hold tens of thousands of clones, with approximately 92% observed a single time. The CDR3 runs to 14 residues. From germline, CDR1 is SGHVS and CDR2 FQNEAQ. The germline V and J ends were trimmed by 11 bases and 4 bases, with 19 bases remaining between them. These data are taken from a study of T cell changes during pregnancy in multiple sclerosis. The chain employs TRBV7-8 and TRBJ2-3; the D call may be TRBD1 or TRBD2 (5 bases each). The clonotype comes from a female donor with multiple sclerosis, enrolled in a pregnancy study. The material sequenced was peripheral blood. This chain's CDR3 is CAGMGLADADTQYF. Written as DNA, the CDR3 is TGTGCCGGAATGGGGCTAGCCGACGCAGATACGCAGTATTTT.